A single sample gave rise to the 20 T cell receptor beta chains below, sequenced in a study of radiotherapy plus CTLA-4 blockade in lung cancer. Profiling relied on immunoSEQ multiplex PCR, and the TCRdb table lists in-frame clones only, not all of them. The sample contains about 85,000 clones, around 87% of which appear only once. The sample in question was peripheral blood, obtained from a patient treated with radiotherapy plus ipilimumab. Every receptor here comes from a human donor with non-small cell lung cancer who had a partial response to radiotherapy plus ipilimumab.

This sequence joins TRBV9 and TRBJ2-3, with D maybe TRBD2 (6 bases). Germline assignment: CDR1 SGDLS and CDR2 YYNGEE. The CDR3 has 15 residues. Trimming took off 1 base at V and 1 base at J, with 10 bases between the two ends. CDR3 sequence reads: CASSVWASGTDTQYF. The CDR3 nucleotides read TGTGCCAGCAGCGTATGGGCTAGCGGCACAGATACGCAGTATTTT.

The rearrangement joins TRBV5-1 to TRBJ1-1, with D possibly matching TRBD1 (5 bases). The germline gives CDR1 SGHRS, CDR2 YFSETQ. This CDR3 spans 15 amino acids. The V gene lost 2 bases and the J gene lost 1 base, with 12 bases spanning the gap. CDR3 nucleotide sequence: TGCGCCAGCAGCTTTCGGCAGGGAAGGAACACTGAAGCTTTCTTT. Residues: CASSFRQGRNTEAFF. The full variable domain, with the rest looked up from reference TRBV5-1 and TRBJ1-1, is KAGVTQTPRYLIKTRGQQVTLSCSPISGHRSVSWYQQTPGQGLQFLFEYFSETQRNKGNFPGRFSGRQFSNSRSEMNVSTLELGDSALYLCASSFRQGRNTEAFFGQGTRLTVV.

This rearrangement joins TRBV2 to TRBJ1-6; D is ambiguous. Trimming stripped 2 bases from V and 7 bases from J, with 12 bases between. The CDR3 has 15 amino acids. Per germline, CDR1 SNHLY and CDR2 FYNNEI. CDR3 sequence reads: CASSETRTPNSPLHF. CDR3 DNA sequence: TGTGCCAGCAGTGAAACCAGAACCCCGAATTCACCCCTCCACTTT.

The chain employs TRBV7-9 and TRBJ2-4; possibly TRBD2 for D (6 bases). CDR3 size: 13 residues. From germline, CDR1 is SEHNR and CDR2 FQNEAQ (reference sequence). Trimming stripped 6 bases from V and 8 bases from J, with 14 bases between. The CDR3 loop is CASSIRDSDIQYF. CDR3 nucleotides: TGTGCCAGCAGTATACGGGACTCGGACATTCAGTACTTC.

This chain links TRBV6-1 with TRBJ1-2; D might be TRBD1 (5 bases). The CDR3 is 13 amino acids. Germline V gives CDR1 MNHNS, CDR2 SASEGT. V lost 6 bases and J 1 base, leaving 9 bases between the germline ends. CDR3 sequence (DNA): TGTGCCAGCAGGGAGACAGATAACTATGGCTACACCTTC. It is translated as CASRETDNYGYTF.

The chain combines TRBV5-1 with TRBJ1-2; D uncertain. This CDR3 region has 14 residues. V lost 4 bases, J lost 8 bases, and 18 bases lay in between. CDR1 is SGHRS and CDR2 is YFSETQ in the germline V gene. The CDR3 loop is CASSVAPSGEGYTF. The CDR3 nucleotides are TGCGCCAGCAGCGTGGCCCCGAGCGGGGAGGGCTACACCTTC.

The rearrangement links TRBV19 to TRBJ1-2; D not certain. There are 14 residues in the CDR3. CDR1 and CDR2 from the germline V gene are LNHDA and SQIVND (reference sequence). Trimming cost V 5 bases and J 1 base, with 11 bases left between them. The CDR3 DNA reads TGTGCCAGTAGTCCGCGGGAAATTAACTATGGCTACACCTTC. Translation: CASSPREINYGYTF. Variable domain in full (rest from reference TRBV19 and TRBJ1-2): DGGITQSPKYLFRKEGQNVTLSCEQNLNHDAMYWYRQDPGQGLRLIYYSQIVNDFQKGDIAEGYSVSREKKESFPLTVTSAQKNPTAFYLCASSPREINYGYTFGSGTRLTVV.

This clone was observed once. The chain joins TRBV4-3 to TRBJ1-2; 8 bases match TRBD1. Germline-derived CDR1 and CDR2 are LGHNA and YSLEER. This CDR3 is 15 amino acids long. V lost 5 bases and J lost 2; bases outside the gene matches: 7. The CDR3: CASSEQQGVNYGYTF. In nucleotides, the CDR3 is TGCGCCAGCAGCGAACAACAGGGGGTGAACTATGGCTACACCTTC.

V gene TRBV27 combines with J gene TRBJ2-7; possibly TRBD1 for D (5 bases). This CDR3 region has 13 residues. Per germline, CDR1 MNHEY and CDR2 SMNVEV (reference sequence). The V and J ends lost 2 bases and 4 bases respectively, with 9 bases between them. The CDR3 loop reads CASSLRGRYEQYF. CDR3 DNA: TGTGCCAGCAGTTTAAGGGGCAGGTACGAGCAGTACTTC.

The CDR3 sequence is CASSQGNSGVNTGELFF. CDR3 nucleotides: TGCGCCAGCAGCCAGGGGAATAGCGGTGTAAACACCGGGGAGCTGTTTTTT. V and J are TRBV4-3 and TRBJ2-2, with D tentatively TRBD2 (6 bases). V lost 3 bases and J 2 bases, leaving 16 bases between the germline ends. Germline V gene data show CDR1 as LGHNA and CDR2 as YSLEER. The CDR3 has 17 residues.

Note on this clone: Its ends do not fully match the called genes, so a read error is possible. The chain has TRBV7-2 and TRBJ2-5; TRBD2 agrees at 8 bases. The CDR3 contains 14 residues. Germline lookup yields CDR1 SGHTA and CDR2 FQGNSA. In DNA form, the CDR3 reads TGTGCCAGCACCATTAGCGGGAATCAAGGGACCCAGTACTTC. Translating it yields CASTISGNQGTQYF.

This chain links TRBV10-1 with TRBJ2-7; possible D gene TRBD2, 6 bases. The CDR3 length is 16 residues. Germline V CDR1 and CDR2: WNHNN, SYGVQD (reference sequence). V was pared by 2 bases and J by 0 bases, with 14 bases between. The CDR3 DNA follows: TGCGCCAGCAGTGAGGGCAAGAGCGGGTTCTCCTACGAGCAGTACTTC. Protein: CASSEGKSGFSYEQYF.

The rearrangement links TRBV4-3 to TRBJ2-3; possible D gene TRBD1, 6 bases. CDR3 length equals 15 residues. V was clipped by 0 bases and J by 8 bases, with 15 bases between them. Germline CDR1 is LGHNA and CDR2 is YSLEER. The CDR3, as DNA: TGCGCCAGCAGCCAAGATCAGTCAGGGGTTGGTACGCAGTATTTT. Translation gives CASSQDQSGVGTQYF.

The chain couples TRBV7-2 to TRBJ1-1; D is ambiguous. CDR1 SGHTA and CDR2 FQGNSA come from the germline V gene. The CDR3 is made up of 14 amino acids. V was trimmed by 5 bases and J by 5 bases, leaving 15 bases between them. CDR3 sequence reads: CASSPNGGRTEAFF. The CDR3 DNA follows: TGTGCCAGCAGCCCTAACGGAGGTAGAACTGAAGCTTTCTTT.

The chain couples TRBV7-6 to TRBJ1-3; possibly TRBD1 for D (6 bases). Germline V gene sequence: CDR1 SGHVS, CDR2 FNYEAQ. V dropped 5 bases and J dropped 0 bases, with 11 bases sitting between them. The CDR3 runs to 15 residues. CDR3 sequence (DNA): TGTGCCAGCAGCAACCCGACAGGCTCTGGAAACACCATATATTTT. As protein: CASSNPTGSGNTIYF.

The chain is built from TRBV10-3 and TRBJ1-5, with 7 bases that match TRBD1. The CDR3 loop spans 14 amino acids. Losses at the gene ends were 5 bases for V and 6 bases for J; bases not matched to a gene: 7. Germline V gene lookup returns CDR1 ENHRY and CDR2 SYGVKD. The CDR3 nucleotides are TGTGCCATCAGTTCTGACAGGGACGGTCAGCCCCAGCATTTT. As protein: CAISSDRDGQPQHF.

V and J are TRBV15 and TRBJ1-1; tentative D call: TRBD1 (5 bases). This CDR3 has 16 amino acids. V gave up 2 bases and J gave up 1 base, with 14 bases separating them. Germline CDR1 is LNHNV and CDR2 is YYDKDF (reference sequence). The CDR3 loop reads CATSRPRGGGNTEAFF. In DNA form, the CDR3 reads TGTGCCACCAGCAGACCAAGGGGAGGTGGGAACACTGAAGCTTTCTTT. Full variable domain (rest looked up from reference TRBV15 and TRBJ1-1): DAMVIQNPRYQVTQFGKPVTLSCSQTLNHNVMYWYQQKSSQAPKLLFHYYDKDFNNEADTPDNFQSRRPNTSFCFLDIRSPGLGDTAMYLCATSRPRGGGNTEAFFGQGTRLTVV.

J is TRBJ1-2 and V is TRBV9; D gene ambiguous. CDR1 SGDLS and CDR2 YYNGEE come from the germline V gene. CDR3 length: 13 residues. Between the trimmed V and J ends, which lost 0 bases and 1 base, there was a span of 4 bases. The CDR3 is CASSVGGNYGYTF. CDR3 bases: TGTGCCAGCAGCGTAGGAGGTAACTATGGCTACACCTTC. The full variable domain, in which reference TRBV9 and TRBJ1-2 provide the parts outside the CDR3, is DSGVTQTPKHLITATGQRVTLRCSPRSGDLSVYWYQQSLDQGLQFLIQYYNGEERAKGNILERFSAQQFPDLHSELNLSSLELGDSALYFCASSVGGNYGYTFGSGTRLTVV.

The chain has TRBV4-1 and TRBJ2-5, with D maybe TRBD2 (6 bases). The V and J ends lost 1 base and 4 bases respectively, with 13 bases between them. The CDR3 has 15 amino acids. CDR1 is MGHRA, CDR2 YSYEKL, per germline. This chain's CDR3 is CASSQVLARGETQYF. CDR3 nucleotide sequence: TGCGCCAGCAGCCAAGTTCTAGCGAGGGGAGAGACCCAGTACTTC.

This chain connects TRBV5-6 to TRBJ2-1; 14 bases are a match to TRBD2. The ends lost 4 bases at V and 7 bases at J; junction bases unmatched: 13. Looked up from germline, CDR1 is SGHDT and CDR2 is YYEEEE. The CDR3 extends over 18 amino acids. CDR3 coding DNA: TGTGCCAGCAGCCCATCGACTAGCGGGAGGGCCGGCGGGAATGAGCAGTTCTTC. This codes for CASSPSTSGRAGGNEQFF.